This T cell receptor beta chain is from a study of blood T cell repertoires in COVID-19 (dated by TCRdb to 2020 to 2021). At the level of the whole study: Samples covering the acute and convalescent phases of COVID-19 were provided by collaborators in the United States, Italy and Spain. The material from the prospective study consisted of cDNA or gDNA derived from T cells, B-cell-depleted T cells, or PBMCs. Deeply sampled blood TCRbeta repertoires from subjects exposed to, actively infected with, or recovered from COVID-19 were included in the dataset. The repertoires were made available in a free public database intended to serve as a resource for research on the immune response to SARS-CoV-2. The samples were drawn from the first 160 participants of the ongoing ImmuneRACE study and from some 1,300 subjects provided by 6 global collaborators. Sample metadata almost always included a de-identified subject ID, COVID-19 status, age in years and sex. Where available, HLA class I and class II types were taken from metadata supplied by the sample provider and were not determined by assay-based typing.

For this clone: Its target antigen remains unknown. Base qualities are missing; no much larger clone stands one base away.

Collaborating institutions collected whole blood in K2EDTA tubes following their own protocols. For TCRbeta analysis, collaborators shipped samples as frozen whole blood, isolated PBMCs, or DNA extracted from either of those sample types. Relative to germline, V is 6 bases shorter and J is 5 bases shorter, with 17 bases between their ends. Based on the germline V gene (reference sequence), the CDR1 and CDR2 sequences are MNHNY and SVGAGI. There are 14 amino acids in the CDR3, from cysteine to phenylalanine inclusive. Only the CDR3 DNA stays, 42 bases, in frame from base 1. Summary of the overall study and its limitations: The amount of clinical and demographic metadata varied by source and participant and was provided uncurated.

TCRbeta CDR3 regions were amplified from genomic DNA using the immunoSEQ Assay, a bias-controlled multiplex PCR. As for the original processing: Within the assay, amplification of reference gene primers was used to estimate how many nucleated cells each sample contained. To quantify the absolute abundance of each unique TCRbeta CDR3 rearrangement, sequence reads were collapsed and filtered. For each sample, productive Simpson clonality was calculated as the square root of Simpson's diversity index over productive rearrangements. TCRdb's version of the immuneACCESS table is confined to in-frame rearrangements and falls short of the full clone set. An unresolved V gene accounts for under half of the shortfall where checked; the remainder is of unknown origin. The D gene and trimming were derived from the DNA, and the V and J assignments and clone size from that table. The sample records approximately 280,000 clones, about nine tenths of which are singletons. The ten largest account for roughly an eighth of the sample.

The chain is made from TRBV6-6 and TRBJ2-7; the best D guess is TRBD2, with 6 bases matching. Sequencing input: peripheral blood. The receptor comes from an older woman with acute or convalescent COVID-19. The CDR3 reads as follows: CASRRVGSPDEQYF. The nucleotide sequence reads as follows: TGTGCCAGCAGGAGGGTCGGGAGCCCAGACGAGCAGTACTTC.